This T cell receptor beta chain came from a study of T cell responses to AZD1222 COVID-19 vaccine. Findings and caveats of the study: Increased Spike-specific TCR breadth and depth were observed after two AZD1222 doses. Researchers took repertoire samples only after the peak T cell response had come.

With regard to this clone: The antigen is not known.

Profiling relied on immunoSEQ multiplex PCR, and the TCRdb table lists in-frame clones only, not all of them. This sample has 120,000 to 150,000 clones; approximately 88% occur once, and the top ten carry roughly 15%. This clonotype was obtained from an adult in good health. Sequenced material: peripheral blood, taken on day 0 of AZD1222 vaccination.

In nucleotides, the CDR3 is TGTGCCTGGAGTGTACCGTCGGCTGGCACAGATACGCAGTATTTT. This sequence encodes CAWSVPSAGTDTQYF. The chain combines TRBV30 with TRBJ2-3; D unresolved. V shed 0 bases and J shed 1 base, with 11 bases lying between them. This CDR3 contains 15 residues. CDR1 and CDR2 from the germline V gene are GTSNPN and SVGIG (reference sequence).